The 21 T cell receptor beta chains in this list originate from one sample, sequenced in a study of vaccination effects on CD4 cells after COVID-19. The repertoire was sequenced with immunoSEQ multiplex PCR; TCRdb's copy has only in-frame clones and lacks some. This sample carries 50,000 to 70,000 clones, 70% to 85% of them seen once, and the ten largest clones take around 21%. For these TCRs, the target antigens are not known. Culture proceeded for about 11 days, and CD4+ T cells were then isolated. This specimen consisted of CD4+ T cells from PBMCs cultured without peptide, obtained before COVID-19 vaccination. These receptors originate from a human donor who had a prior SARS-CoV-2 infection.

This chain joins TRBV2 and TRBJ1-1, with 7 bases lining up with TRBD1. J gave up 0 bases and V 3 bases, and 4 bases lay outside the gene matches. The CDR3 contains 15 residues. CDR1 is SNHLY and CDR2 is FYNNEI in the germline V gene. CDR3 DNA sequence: TGTGCCAGCAGTGAGGGGACAGCGATGAACACTGAAGCTTTCTTT. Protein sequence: CASSEGTAMNTEAFF. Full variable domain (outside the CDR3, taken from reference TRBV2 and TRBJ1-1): EPEVTQTPSHQVTQMGQEVILRCVPISNHLYFYWYRQILGQKVEFLVSFYNNEISEKSEIFDDQFSVERPDGSNFTLKIRSTKLEDSAMYFCASSEGTAMNTEAFFGQGTRLTVV.

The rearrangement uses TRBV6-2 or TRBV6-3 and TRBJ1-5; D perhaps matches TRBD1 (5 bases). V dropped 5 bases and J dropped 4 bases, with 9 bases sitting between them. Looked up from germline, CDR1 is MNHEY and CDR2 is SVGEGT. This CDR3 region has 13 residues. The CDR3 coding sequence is TGTGCCAGCAGTCATGACAGAAATCAGCCCCAGCATTTT. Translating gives CASSHDRNQPQHF.

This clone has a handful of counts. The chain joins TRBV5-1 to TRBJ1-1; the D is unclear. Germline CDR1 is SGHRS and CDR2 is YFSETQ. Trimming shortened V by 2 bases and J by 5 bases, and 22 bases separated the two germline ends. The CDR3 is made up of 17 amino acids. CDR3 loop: CASSFVHPEEIGTEAFF. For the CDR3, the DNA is TGCGCCAGCAGCTTTGTTCACCCCGAAGAAATAGGGACTGAAGCTTTCTTT.

The CDR3 DNA reads TGTGCCAGCAGCCCCCTAGCCAAAAACATTCAGTACTTC. This translates into CASSPLAKNIQYF. J is TRBJ2-4 and V is TRBV7-8; D is unresolved. V was shortened by 5 bases and J by 0 bases, with 5 bases between the two germline ends. CDR1 SGHVS and CDR2 FQNEAQ come from the germline V gene. This CDR3 spans 13 amino acids.

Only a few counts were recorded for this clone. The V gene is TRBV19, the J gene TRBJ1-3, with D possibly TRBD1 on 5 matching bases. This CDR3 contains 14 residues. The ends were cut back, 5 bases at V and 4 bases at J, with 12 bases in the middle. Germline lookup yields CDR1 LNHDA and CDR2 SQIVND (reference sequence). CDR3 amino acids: CASSYWDSGNTIYF. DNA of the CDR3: TGTGCCAGTAGTTATTGGGACTCGGGAAACACCATATATTTT.

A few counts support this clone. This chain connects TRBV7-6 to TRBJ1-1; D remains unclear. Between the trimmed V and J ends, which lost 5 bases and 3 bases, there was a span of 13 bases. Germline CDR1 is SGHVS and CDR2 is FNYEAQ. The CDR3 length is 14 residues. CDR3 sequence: CASSVQLDYTEAFF. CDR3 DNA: TGTGCCAGCAGCGTCCAATTGGATTACACTGAAGCTTTCTTT.

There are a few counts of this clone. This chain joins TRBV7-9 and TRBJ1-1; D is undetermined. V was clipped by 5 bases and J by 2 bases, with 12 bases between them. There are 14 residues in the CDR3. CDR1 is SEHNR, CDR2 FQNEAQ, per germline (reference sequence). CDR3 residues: CASSQRPENTEAFF. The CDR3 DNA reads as TGTGCCAGCAGCCAAAGACCGGAAAACACTGAAGCTTTCTTT.

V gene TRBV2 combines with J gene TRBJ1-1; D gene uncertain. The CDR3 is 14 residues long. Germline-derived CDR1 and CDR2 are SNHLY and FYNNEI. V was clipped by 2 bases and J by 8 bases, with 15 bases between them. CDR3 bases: TGTGCCAGCAGTGAATCTTATAGCCAGCCCGAAGCTTTCTTT. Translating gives CASSESYSQPEAFF.

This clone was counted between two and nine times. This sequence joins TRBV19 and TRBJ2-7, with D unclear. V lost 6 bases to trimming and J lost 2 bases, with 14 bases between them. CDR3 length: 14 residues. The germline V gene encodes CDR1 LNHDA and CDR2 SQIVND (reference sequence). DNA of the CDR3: TGTGCCAGTAGCCAACAGTCTACTGCCTACGAGCAGTACTTC. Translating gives CASSQQSTAYEQYF. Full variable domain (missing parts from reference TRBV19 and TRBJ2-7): DGGITQSPKYLFRKEGQNVTLSCEQNLNHDAMYWYRQDPGQGLRLIYYSQIVNDFQKGDIAEGYSVSREKKESFPLTVTSAQKNPTAFYLCASSQQSTAYEQYFGPGTRLTVT.

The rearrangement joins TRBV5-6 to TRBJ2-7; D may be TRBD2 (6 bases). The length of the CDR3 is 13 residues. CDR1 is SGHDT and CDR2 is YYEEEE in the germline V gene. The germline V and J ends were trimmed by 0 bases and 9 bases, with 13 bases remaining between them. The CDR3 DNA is TGTGCCAGCAGCTTGGGCCCGGGGGTTGGGCAGTACTTC. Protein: CASSLGPGVGQYF.

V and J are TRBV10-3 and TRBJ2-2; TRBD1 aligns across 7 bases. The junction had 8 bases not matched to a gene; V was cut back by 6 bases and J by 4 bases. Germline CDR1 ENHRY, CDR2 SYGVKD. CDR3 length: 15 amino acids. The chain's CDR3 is CAIRRDRVGTGELFF. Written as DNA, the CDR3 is TGTGCCATCAGAAGAGACAGGGTCGGCACCGGGGAGCTGTTTTTT.

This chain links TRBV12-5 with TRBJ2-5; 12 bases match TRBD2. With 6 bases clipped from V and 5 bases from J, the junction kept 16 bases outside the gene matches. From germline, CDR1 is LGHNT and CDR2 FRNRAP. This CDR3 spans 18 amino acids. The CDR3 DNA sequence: TGTGCTAGTGGCTCAAATCGACTAGCGGGAGCCCAAGGGGAGACCCAGTACTTC. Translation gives CASGSNRLAGAQGETQYF.

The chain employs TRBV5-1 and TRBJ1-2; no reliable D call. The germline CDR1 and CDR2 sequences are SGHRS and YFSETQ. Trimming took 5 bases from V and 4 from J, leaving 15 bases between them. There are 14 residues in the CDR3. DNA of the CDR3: TGCGCCAGCAGTGAGACTGGAGAAGGCTATGGCTACACCTTC. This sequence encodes CASSETGEGYGYTF.

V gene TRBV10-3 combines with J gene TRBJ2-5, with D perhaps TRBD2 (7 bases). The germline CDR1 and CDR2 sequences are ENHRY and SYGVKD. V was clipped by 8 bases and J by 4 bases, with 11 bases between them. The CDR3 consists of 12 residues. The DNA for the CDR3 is TGTGCCATCGGAGGGGGGGTAGAGACCCAGTACTTC. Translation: CAIGGGVETQYF.

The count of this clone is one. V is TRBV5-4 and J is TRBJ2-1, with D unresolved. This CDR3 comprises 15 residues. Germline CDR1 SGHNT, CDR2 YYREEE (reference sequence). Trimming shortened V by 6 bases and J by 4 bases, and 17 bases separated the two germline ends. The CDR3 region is CASTHDQGRYNEQFF. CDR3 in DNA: TGTGCCAGCACCCATGACCAAGGGCGGTACAATGAGCAGTTCTTC.

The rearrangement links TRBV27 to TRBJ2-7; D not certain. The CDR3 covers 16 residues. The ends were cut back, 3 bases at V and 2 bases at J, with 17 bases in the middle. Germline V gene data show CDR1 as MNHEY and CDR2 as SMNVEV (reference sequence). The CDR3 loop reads CASSFYPPVRPYEQYF. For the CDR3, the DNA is TGTGCCAGCAGTTTCTATCCGCCGGTGAGGCCCTACGAGCAGTACTTC.

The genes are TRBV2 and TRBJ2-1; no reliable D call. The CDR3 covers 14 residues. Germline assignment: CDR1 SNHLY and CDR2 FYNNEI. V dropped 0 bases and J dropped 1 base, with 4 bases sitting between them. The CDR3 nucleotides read TGTGCCAGCAGTGAAGCTAGGTCCTACAATGAGCAGTTCTTC. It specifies CASSEARSYNEQFF. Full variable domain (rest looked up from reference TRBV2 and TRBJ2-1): EPEVTQTPSHQVTQMGQEVILRCVPISNHLYFYWYRQILGQKVEFLVSFYNNEISEKSEIFDDQFSVERPDGSNFTLKIRSTKLEDSAMYFCASSEARSYNEQFFGPGTRLTVL.

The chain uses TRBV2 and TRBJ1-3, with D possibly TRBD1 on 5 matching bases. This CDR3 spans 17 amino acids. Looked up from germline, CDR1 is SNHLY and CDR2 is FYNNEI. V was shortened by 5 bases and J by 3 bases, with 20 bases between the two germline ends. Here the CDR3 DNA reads TGTGCCAGCAGTATGCGCGGGCCGGGGGGAATTGGAAACACCATATATTTT. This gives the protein CASSMRGPGGIGNTIYF. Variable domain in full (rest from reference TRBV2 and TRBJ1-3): EPEVTQTPSHQVTQMGQEVILRCVPISNHLYFYWYRQILGQKVEFLVSFYNNEISEKSEIFDDQFSVERPDGSNFTLKIRSTKLEDSAMYFCASSMRGPGGIGNTIYFGEGSWLTVV.

The CDR3 bases are TGTGCCAGCAGCAAGCAATCACAGGGAACTAATGAAAAACTGTTTTTT. Encoded protein: CASSKQSQGTNEKLFF. The chain has TRBV5-4 and TRBJ1-4, with D maybe TRBD1 (6 bases). The CDR3 is 16 residues long. The germline gives CDR1 SGHNT, CDR2 YYREEE (reference sequence). Between the trimmed V and J ends, which lost 4 bases and 1 base, there was a span of 14 bases.

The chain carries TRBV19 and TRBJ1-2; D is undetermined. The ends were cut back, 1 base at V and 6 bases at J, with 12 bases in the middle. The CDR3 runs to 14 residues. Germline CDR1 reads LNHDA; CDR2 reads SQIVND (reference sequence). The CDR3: CASSIVGRSDGYTF. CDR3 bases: TGTGCCAGTAGTATAGTCGGGAGATCGGATGGCTACACCTTC. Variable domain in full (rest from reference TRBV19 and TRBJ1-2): DGGITQSPKYLFRKEGQNVTLSCEQNLNHDAMYWYRQDPGQGLRLIYYSQIVNDFQKGDIAEGYSVSREKKESFPLTVTSAQKNPTAFYLCASSIVGRSDGYTFGSGTRLTVV.

The CDR3 DNA reads as TGCGCCAGCAGCTTGTTTCGGGGGGGAAACACCTACGAGCAGTACTTC. This gives the protein CASSLFRGGNTYEQYF. V and J are TRBV5-1 and TRBJ2-7, with 8 bases fitting TRBD2. This CDR3 region has 16 residues. Per the germline V gene, CDR1 is SGHRS and CDR2 is YFSETQ. J gave up 2 bases and V 1 base, and 8 bases lay outside the gene matches.